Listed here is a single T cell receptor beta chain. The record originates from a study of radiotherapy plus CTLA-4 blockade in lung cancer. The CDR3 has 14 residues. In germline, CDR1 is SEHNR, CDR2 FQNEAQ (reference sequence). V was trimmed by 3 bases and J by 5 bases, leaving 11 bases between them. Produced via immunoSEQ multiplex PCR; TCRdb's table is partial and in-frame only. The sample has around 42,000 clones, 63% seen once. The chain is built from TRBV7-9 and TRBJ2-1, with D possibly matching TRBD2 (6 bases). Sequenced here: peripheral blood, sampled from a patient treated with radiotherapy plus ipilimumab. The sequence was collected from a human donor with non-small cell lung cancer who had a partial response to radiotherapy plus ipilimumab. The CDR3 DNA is TGTGCCAGCAGCTTGGGCGGGGCCGACAATGAGCAGTTCTTC. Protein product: CASSLGGADNEQFF.